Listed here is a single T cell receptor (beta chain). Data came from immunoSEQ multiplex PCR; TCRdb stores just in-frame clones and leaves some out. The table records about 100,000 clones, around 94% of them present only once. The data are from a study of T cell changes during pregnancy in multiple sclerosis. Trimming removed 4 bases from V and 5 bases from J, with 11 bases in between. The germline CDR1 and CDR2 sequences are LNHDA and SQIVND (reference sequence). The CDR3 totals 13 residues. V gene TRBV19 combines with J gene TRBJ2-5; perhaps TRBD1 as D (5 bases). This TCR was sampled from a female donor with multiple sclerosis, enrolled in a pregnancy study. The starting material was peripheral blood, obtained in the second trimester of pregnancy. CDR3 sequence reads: CASSKTPGETQYF. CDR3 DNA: TGTGCCAGTAGTAAGACTCCAGGGGAGACCCAGTACTTC.